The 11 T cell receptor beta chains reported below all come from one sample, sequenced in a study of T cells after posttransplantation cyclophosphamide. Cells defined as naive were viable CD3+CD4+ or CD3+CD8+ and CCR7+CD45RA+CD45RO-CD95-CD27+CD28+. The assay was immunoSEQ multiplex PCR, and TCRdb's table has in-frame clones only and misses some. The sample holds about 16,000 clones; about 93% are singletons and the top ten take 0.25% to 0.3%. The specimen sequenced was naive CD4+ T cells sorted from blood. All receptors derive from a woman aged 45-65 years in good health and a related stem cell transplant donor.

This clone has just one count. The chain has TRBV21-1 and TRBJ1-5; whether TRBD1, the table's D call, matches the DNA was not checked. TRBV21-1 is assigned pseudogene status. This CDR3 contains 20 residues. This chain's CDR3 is CASSNPRTGTGGLRNQPQHF. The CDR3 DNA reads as TGTGCCAGCAGCAACCCCCGCACCGGGACAGGGGGTCTCAGGAATCAGCCCCAGCATTTT.

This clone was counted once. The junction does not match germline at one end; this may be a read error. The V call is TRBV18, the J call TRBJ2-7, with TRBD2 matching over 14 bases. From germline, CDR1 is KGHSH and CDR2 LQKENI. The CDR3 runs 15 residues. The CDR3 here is CASSPGLAGADERYF. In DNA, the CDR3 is TGTGCCAGCTCACCGGGACTAGCGGGAGCCGACGAGCGGTACTTC.

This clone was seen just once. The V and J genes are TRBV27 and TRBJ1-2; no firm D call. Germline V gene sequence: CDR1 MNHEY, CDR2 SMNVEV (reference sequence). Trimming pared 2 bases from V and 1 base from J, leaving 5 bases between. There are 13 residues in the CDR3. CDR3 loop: CASSLRVNYGYTF. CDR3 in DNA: TGTGCCAGCAGTTTACGAGTTAACTATGGCTACACCTTC.

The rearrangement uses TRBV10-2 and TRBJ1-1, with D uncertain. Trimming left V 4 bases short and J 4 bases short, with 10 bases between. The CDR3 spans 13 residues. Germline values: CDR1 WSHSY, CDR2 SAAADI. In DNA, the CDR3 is TGCGCCAGCAGTGGACTACGGGGCACTGAAGCTTTCTTT. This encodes CASSGLRGTEAFF.

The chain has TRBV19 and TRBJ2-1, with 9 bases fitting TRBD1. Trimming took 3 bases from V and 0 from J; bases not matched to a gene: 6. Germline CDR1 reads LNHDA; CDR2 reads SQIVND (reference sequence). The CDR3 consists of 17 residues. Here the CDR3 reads CASSISGQGSSYNEQFF. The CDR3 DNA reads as TGTGCCAGTAGTATCTCCGGACAGGGGAGCTCCTACAATGAGCAGTTCTTC.

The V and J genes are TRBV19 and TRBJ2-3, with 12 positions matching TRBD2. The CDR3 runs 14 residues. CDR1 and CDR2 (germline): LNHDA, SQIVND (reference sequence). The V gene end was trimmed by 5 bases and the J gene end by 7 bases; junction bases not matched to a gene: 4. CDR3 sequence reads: CASSLAGGTHTQYF. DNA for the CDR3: TGTGCCAGTAGTCTAGCGGGAGGGACGCATACGCAGTATTTT.

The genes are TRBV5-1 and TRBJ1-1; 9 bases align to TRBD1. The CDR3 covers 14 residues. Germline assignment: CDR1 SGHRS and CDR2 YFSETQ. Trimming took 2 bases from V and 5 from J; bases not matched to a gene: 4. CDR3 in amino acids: CASSFGDRDTEAFF. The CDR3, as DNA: TGCGCCAGCAGCTTTGGGGACAGGGATACTGAAGCTTTCTTT.

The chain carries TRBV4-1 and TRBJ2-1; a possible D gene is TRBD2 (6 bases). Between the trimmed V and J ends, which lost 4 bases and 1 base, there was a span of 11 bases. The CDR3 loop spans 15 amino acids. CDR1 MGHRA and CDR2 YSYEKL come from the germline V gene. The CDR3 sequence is CASSLGGRSYNEQFF. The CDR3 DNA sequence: TGCGCCAGCAGCCTGGGGGGACGGTCCTACAATGAGCAGTTCTTC.

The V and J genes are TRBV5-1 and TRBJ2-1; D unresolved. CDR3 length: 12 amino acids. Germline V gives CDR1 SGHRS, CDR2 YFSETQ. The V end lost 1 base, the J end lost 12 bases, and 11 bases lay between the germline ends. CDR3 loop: CASSLPTLGQFF. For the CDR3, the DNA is TGCGCCAGCAGCTTGCCGACACTTGGGCAGTTCTTC.

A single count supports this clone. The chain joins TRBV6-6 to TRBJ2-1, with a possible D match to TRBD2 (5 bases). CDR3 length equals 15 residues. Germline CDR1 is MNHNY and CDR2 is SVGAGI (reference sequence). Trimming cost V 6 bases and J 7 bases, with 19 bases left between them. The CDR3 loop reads CASSPGLNRGNEQFF. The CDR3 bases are TGTGCCAGCAGCCCAGGACTGAACCGAGGTAATGAGCAGTTCTTC.

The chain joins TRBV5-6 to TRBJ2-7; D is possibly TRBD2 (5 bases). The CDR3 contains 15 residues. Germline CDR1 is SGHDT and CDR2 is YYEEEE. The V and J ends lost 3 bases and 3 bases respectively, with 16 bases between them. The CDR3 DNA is TGTGCCAGCAGCTCGCGAGGGTCCCTCCACTACGAGCAGTACTTC. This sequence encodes CASSSRGSLHYEQYF.